These T cell receptor beta chains were read from a single sample in a study of shared clonotypes between healthy human individuals. Sequenced by immunoSEQ multiplex PCR; TCRdb stores in-frame clones only, minus some. In the table there are over 2 million clones, roughly 94% of which are singletons. The sample comprised naive CD8+ T cells sorted from blood. The receptors come from a man between 18 and 35 years old in good health. The CDR3 runs from the conserved cysteine through the conserved F or W. D genes are given only for firm matches. A row's size may be missing; if present it is once, few, many or a size class.

CDR3 protein,V gene,clone size,D gene
CASSLIYEGPSYEQYF,TRBV27,.,.
CASSYADLNTEAFF,TRBV6-5,.,.
CAWSVMGNDGYTF,TRBV30,.,.
CASTQGVYNTEAFF,TRBV10-2,.,.
CASSVDGQGNGYTF,TRBV27,.,TRBD1
CAWTTIGGPSATNEKLFF,TRBV30,.,.
CASSGTTVSYEQYF,TRBV4-1,.,TRBD2
CASYEDTTDTQYF,TRBV2,.,.
CAWMDLDFSYEQYF,TRBV30,.,.
CAWSVTALSTDTQYF,TRBV30,.,.
CASSLVGGPYNEQFF,TRBV5-1,.,.
CASSPFGGYGYTF,TRBV9,.,.
CAWNRGTPYEQYF,TRBV30,.,TRBD1
CAWSVLPLYNEQFF,TRBV30,.,.
CASSLGTEAFF,TRBV6-5,.,.
CASSSGGEQYF,TRBV13,.,TRBD1
CASHLGASAYNEQFF,TRBV7-9,.,.
CASSWTGSDHEQFF,TRBV5-1,.,TRBD1
CASSDKEGSYEQYF,TRBV25-1,.,.
CASSSFHTGTSPQETQYF,TRBV4-1,.,TRBD2
CASSSITGGDPYGYTF,TRBV5-1,.,TRBD1
CASSLNEQFF,TRBV6-1,.,.
CSVVRNTEAFF,TRBV29-1,.,.
CASSLEGYTDTQYF,TRBV7-3,.,.
CASSRLGTSGVGLEQYF,TRBV2,.,TRBD2
CASSPAGGTGYYGYTF,TRBV9,.,TRBD1
CASSSGQGARPTNEKLFF,TRBV4-1,once,TRBD1
CASSYDRDPDQPQHF,TRBV6-5,.,TRBD1
CASSLGLDNQPQHF,TRBV27,.,.
CASSQGPPVGLSYEQYF,TRBV4-3,.,.
CASRPRDRGNYGYTF,TRBV5-4,.,TRBD1
CASSTGQGTYGYTF,TRBV11-2,.,TRBD1
CATGRAGEKLFF,TRBV6-6,.,.
CASNEQGNYGYTF,TRBV19,.,TRBD1
CASSGPQGPSYEQYF,TRBV28,.,TRBD1
CASSYPDGSYEQYF,TRBV6-6,.,.
CASSWGQGGYEQYF,TRBV6-5,.,TRBD1
CASSAYPGLQETQYF,TRBV9,.,.
CASSQDEVQGAQPQHF,TRBV4-1,.,TRBD1